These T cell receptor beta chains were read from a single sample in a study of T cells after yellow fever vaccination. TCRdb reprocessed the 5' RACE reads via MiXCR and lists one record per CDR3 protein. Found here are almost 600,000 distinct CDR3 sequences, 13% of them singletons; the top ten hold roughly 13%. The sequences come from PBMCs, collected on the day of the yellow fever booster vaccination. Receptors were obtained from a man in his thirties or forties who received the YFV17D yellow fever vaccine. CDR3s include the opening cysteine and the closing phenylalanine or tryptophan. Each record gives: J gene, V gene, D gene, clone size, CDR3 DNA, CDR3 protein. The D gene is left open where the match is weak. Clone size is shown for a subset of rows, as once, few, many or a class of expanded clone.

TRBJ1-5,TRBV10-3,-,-,TGTGCCATCAGTGACAAGGGTAGGCAGCCCCAGCATTTT,CAISDKGRQPQHF
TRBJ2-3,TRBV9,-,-,TGTGCCAGCAGCGTAAGCCTACTCGATACGCAGTATTTT,CASSVSLLDTQYF
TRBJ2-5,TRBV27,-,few,TGTGCCAGCAGTTTAAGAACTAGCAGGCAAGAGACCCAGTACTTC,CASSLRTSRQETQYF
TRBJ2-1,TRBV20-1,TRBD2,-,TGCAGTGCTAGGCGGGAGGGCCACTACAATGAGCAGTTCTTC,CSARREGHYNEQFF
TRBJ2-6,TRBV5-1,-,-,TGCGCCAGCAGTCAGTTCCCTGGGGCCAACGTCCTGACTTTC,CASSQFPGANVLTF
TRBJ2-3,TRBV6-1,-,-,TGTGCCACATCTCGCTTGCCTAGCACAGATACGCAGTATTTT,CATSRLPSTDTQYF
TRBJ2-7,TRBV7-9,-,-,TGTGCCAGCAGCTTAGCCGGGGACTCTAAGCCCTACGAGCAGTACTTC,CASSLAGDSKPYEQYF
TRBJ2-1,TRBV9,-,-,TGTGCCAGCAGCGTCCAGAGCTCCTACAATGAGCAGTTCTTC,CASSVQSSYNEQFF
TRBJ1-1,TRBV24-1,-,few,TGTGCCACCAGTGATTGGCGTGGCACTGAAGCTTTCTTT,CATSDWRGTEAFF
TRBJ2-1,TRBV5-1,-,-,TGCGCCAGCAGCCATACTAGCTCCTACAATGAGCAGTTCTTC,CASSHTSSYNEQFF
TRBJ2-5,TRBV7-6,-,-,TGTGCCAGCAGCCCTCGAAGGTATCAAGAGACCCAGTACTTC,CASSPRRYQETQYF
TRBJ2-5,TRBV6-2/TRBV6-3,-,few,TGTGCCAGCAGTTACTCAGGGGATGAGACCCAGTACTTC,CASSYSGDETQYF
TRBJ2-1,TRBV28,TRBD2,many,TGTGCCAGCAGTTTCTTAGCGGGAGGTTTTGACAATGAGCAGTTCTTC,CASSFLAGGFDNEQFF
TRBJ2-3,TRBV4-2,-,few,TGTGCCAGCAGCCAAGTGTCGGGTAAAGATACGCAGTATTTT,CASSQVSGKDTQYF
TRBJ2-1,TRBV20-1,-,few,TGCAGTGCGGGGGAGAGCTCCTACAATGAGCAGTTCTTC,CSAGESSYNEQFF
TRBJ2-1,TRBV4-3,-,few,TGCGCCAGCAGCCAAGAGCAGGGCCCCCCTTACAATGAGCAGTTCTTC,CASSQEQGPPYNEQFF
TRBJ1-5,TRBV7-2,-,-,TGTGCCAGCAGCCCACGGAGGGGTCAGCCCCAGCATTTT,CASSPRRGQPQHF
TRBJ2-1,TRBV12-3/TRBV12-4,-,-,TGTGCCAGCAGTTTCAATAGCCAGCCGGAGCGGTTCTTC,CASSFNSQPERFF
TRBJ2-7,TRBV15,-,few,TGTGCCACCAGCAGAGATCTGGGGTCCTACGAGCAGTACTTC,CATSRDLGSYEQYF
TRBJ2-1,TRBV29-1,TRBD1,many,TGCAGCGTTAGACCTCGGGACAGGGGTGGAAATGAGCAGTTCTTC,CSVRPRDRGGNEQFF
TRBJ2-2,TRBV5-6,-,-,TGTGCCAGCAGCCTACTAGGCGGGGAAGAGAACACCGGGGAGCTGTTTTTT,CASSLLGGEENTGELFF
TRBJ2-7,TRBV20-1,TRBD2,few,TGCAGTGCGGTTGACGGACTAGGAGGTTACGAGCAGTACTTC,CSAVDGLGGYEQYF
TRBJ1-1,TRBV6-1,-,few,TGTGCCAGCTTGGACGACAGTTACACTGAAGCTTTCTTT,CASLDDSYTEAFF
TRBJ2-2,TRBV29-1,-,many,TGCAGCGTTGATCAAGGGTCCGGGGAGCTGTTTTTT,CSVDQGSGELFF
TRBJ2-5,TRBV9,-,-,TGTGCCAGCAGCGTAGACATCGCAGAGACCCAGTACTTC,CASSVDIAETQYF
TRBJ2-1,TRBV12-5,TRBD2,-,TGTGCTAGTGGTTCCGAGGGGGCGCGGCGGAGCGGGAGGTTGTGGAATGAGCAGTTCTTC,CASGSEGARRSGRLWNEQFF
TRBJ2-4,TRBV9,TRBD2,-,TGTGCCAGCAGCGTAGGCCTAGCGGGAGACGGAAACATTCAGTACTTC,CASSVGLAGDGNIQYF
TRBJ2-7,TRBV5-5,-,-,TGTGCCAGCAGCGCGAACGGGATTGGTCCCTACGAGCAGTACTTC,CASSANGIGPYEQYF
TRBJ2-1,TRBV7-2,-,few,TGTGCCAGCAGCCTCGAGTTAAGTAGGAATGAGCAGTTCTTC,CASSLELSRNEQFF
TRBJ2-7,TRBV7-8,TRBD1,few,TGTGCCAGCACCCGGACAGGGGGCGTCATCTACGAGCAGTACTTC,CASTRTGGVIYEQYF
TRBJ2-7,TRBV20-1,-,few,TGCAGTGCTAGCTCTCGCGGACTGCCCCGGGCCTACGAGCAGTACTTC,CSASSRGLPRAYEQYF
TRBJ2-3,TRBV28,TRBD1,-,TGTGCCAGCAGCTACCGGACAGGGTTGGACACAGATACGCAGTATTTT,CASSYRTGLDTDTQYF
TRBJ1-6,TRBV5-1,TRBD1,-,TGCGCCAGCAGCTCCGGAGACAGGGATGATTCACCCCTCCACTTT,CASSSGDRDDSPLHF
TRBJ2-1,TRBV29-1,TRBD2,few,TGCAGCGTAACTCCCCTAGCGGGAGCCTACAATGAGCAGTTCTTC,CSVTPLAGAYNEQFF
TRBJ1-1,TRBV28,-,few,TGTGCCAGTAGACGGACACGGGCAATGGGTGAAGCTTTCTTT,CASRRTRAMGEAFF
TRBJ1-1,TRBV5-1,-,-,TGCGCCAGCAGCCGTTGGGAGGGGTGGACTGAAGCTTTCTTT,CASSRWEGWTEAFF
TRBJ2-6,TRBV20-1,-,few,TGCAGTGCTGCGACAGCCTCTGGGGCCAACGTCCTGACTTTC,CSAATASGANVLTF
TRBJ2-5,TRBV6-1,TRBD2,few,TGTGCCAGCAAAAAGCGGGATTTGCAAGAGACCCAGTACTTC,CASKKRDLQETQYF
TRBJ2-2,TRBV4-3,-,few,TGCGCCAGCAGCCATTCGCCAGGCACCGGGGAGCTGTTTTTT,CASSHSPGTGELFF
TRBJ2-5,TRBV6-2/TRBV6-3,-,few,TGTGCCACCACTTTTCCTCAAGAGACCCAGTACTTC,CATTFPQETQYF
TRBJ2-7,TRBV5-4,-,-,TGTGCCAGCAGCGATACAACCGGGATCTACGAGCAGTACTTC,CASSDTTGIYEQYF
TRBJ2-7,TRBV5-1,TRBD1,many,TGCGCCAGCTCCTGGACAGGGAGGTACGAGCAGTACTTC,CASSWTGRYEQYF
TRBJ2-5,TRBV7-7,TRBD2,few,TGTGCCAGCAGCCCCCAACGGCTTGAGCGGGAGAAAGAGACCCAGTACTTC,CASSPQRLEREKETQYF
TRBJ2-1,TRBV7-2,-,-,TGTGCCAGCACCCCGTTCGGGGAGCAGTTCTTC,CASTPFGEQFF
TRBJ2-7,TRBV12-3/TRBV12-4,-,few,TGTGCCAGCAGTTCGTTCTCGGGAGTATCCTACGAGCAGTACTTC,CASSSFSGVSYEQYF
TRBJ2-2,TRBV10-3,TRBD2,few,TGTGCCCTTTCTAGCGGAATCACCGGGGAGCTGTTTTTT,CALSSGITGELFF
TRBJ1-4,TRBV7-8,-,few,TGTGCCAGCAGCTTCCGGGACCGAGTCGACCAAAAACTGTTTTTT,CASSFRDRVDQKLFF
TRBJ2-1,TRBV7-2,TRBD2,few,TGTGCCAGCAGCTTAGTGGCACTAGCGGGGGACAATGAGCAGTTCTTC,CASSLVALAGDNEQFF
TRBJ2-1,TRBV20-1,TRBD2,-,TGCAGTGCCACCGGGAGAGGAGCGGGAGGGTCGACGTTCTTC,CSATGRGAGGSTFF
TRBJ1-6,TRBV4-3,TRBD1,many,TGCGCCAGCAGCCAAGTGGGTTCAACGGGACAGCCTAATTCACCCCTCCACTTT,CASSQVGSTGQPNSPLHF
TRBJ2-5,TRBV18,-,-,TGTGCCAGCTCGGACCTCGGGGCCTCGGGGACCCAGTACTTC,CASSDLGASGTQYF
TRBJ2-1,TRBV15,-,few,TGTGCCACCGGGGGCCTGCACAATGAGCAGTTCTTC,CATGGLHNEQFF
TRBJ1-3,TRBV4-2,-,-,TGTGCCAGCAGCCAAGAAAGTAGGTCTGGAAACACCATATATTTT,CASSQESRSGNTIYF
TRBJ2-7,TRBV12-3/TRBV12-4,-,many,TGTGCCAGCAGTAGATACTACGAGCAGTACTTC,CASSRYYEQYF
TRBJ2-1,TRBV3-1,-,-,TGTGCCAGCAGCTTTACCCCTGGCGGAGACTACAATGAGCAGTTCTTC,CASSFTPGGDYNEQFF
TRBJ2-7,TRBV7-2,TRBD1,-,TGTGCCAGCAGCACCGACAGGGGGCTTGCCGAGCAGTACTTC,CASSTDRGLAEQYF
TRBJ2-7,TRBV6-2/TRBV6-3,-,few,TGTGCCAGCGGGCGGGAGCGGGGACAGTATACGGTGGAGCAGTACTTC,CASGRERGQYTVEQYF